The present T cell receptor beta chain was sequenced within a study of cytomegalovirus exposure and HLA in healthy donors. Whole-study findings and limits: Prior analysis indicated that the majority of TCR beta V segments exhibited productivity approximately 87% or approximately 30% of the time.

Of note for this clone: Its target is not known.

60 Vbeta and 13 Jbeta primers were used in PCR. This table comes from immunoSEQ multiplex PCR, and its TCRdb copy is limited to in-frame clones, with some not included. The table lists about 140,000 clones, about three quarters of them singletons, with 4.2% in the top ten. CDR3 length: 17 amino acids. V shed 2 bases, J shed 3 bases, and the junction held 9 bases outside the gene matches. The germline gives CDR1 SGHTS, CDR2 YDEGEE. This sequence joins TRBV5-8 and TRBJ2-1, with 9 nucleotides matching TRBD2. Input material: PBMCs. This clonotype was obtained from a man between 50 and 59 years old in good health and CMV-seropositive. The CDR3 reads CASSFISATSGYNEQFF. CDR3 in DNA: TGTGCCAGCAGCTTTATTTCTGCGACTAGCGGCTACAATGAGCAGTTCTTC.